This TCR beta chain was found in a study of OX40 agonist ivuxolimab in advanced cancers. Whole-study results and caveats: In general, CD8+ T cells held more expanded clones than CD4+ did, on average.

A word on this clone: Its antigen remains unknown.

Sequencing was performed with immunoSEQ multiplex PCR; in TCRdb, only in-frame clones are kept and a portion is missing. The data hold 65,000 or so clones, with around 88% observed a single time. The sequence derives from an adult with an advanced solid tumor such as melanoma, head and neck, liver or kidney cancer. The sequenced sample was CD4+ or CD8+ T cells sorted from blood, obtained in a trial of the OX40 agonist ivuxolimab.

The CDR3, as DNA: TGCGCCAGCAGCCAGACTAGCGGGAGCTCCTACGAGCAGTACTTC. The encoded protein is CASSQTSGSSYEQYF. The chain is built from TRBV5-1 and TRBJ2-7; 12 positions match TRBD2. CDR3 length: 15 residues. Germline V gene lookup returns CDR1 SGHRS and CDR2 YFSETQ. V was clipped by 4 bases and J by 0 bases; unmatched bases: 2.